The 27 T cell receptor beta chains below come from one sample, sequenced in a study of blood T cell repertoires in COVID-19. TCRdb keeps only in-frame clones here, not all; method: immunoSEQ multiplex PCR. This sample carries around 20,000 clones, roughly 87% of them seen once, and the ten largest clones take about 25%. What was sequenced was peripheral blood. These TCRs come from a human donor with active COVID-19. The donor label of this sample is uncertain.

Concerning this clone itself: The junction does not match germline at one end; this may be a read error. The V and J genes are TRBV7-7 and TRBJ2-3; 8 bases are a match to TRBD2. Germline CDR1 SSHAT, CDR2 FNYEAQ (reference sequence). The CDR3 has 14 amino acids. As DNA, the CDR3 is TGTGCTAGCAGCCATGGGACTAGGGCAGATACGCAGTATTTT. It encodes CASSHGTRADTQYF.

The chain couples TRBV5-4 to TRBJ1-1; 8 bases line up with TRBD1. Germline CDR1 reads SGHNT; CDR2 reads YYREEE (reference sequence). The CDR3 is made up of 14 amino acids. With V trimmed by 6 bases and J by 4 bases, 8 bases remained unmatched. The CDR3 DNA reads as TGTGCCAGCACCCCAGGGGGCCAGGCCACTGAAGCTTTCTTT. As protein: CASTPGGQATEAFF.

In this sample, this clone turned up once. V gene TRBV30 combines with J gene TRBJ1-1; 7 bases line up with TRBD1. Germline loops: CDR1 GTSNPN, CDR2 SVGIG (reference sequence). CDR3 length: 13 amino acids. Trimming took 4 bases from V and 1 from J; bases not matched to a gene: 3. The CDR3 nucleotides are TGTGCCTGGAAGGACAGGCCGAACACTGAAGCTTTCTTT. Translation gives CAWKDRPNTEAFF.

The J gene is TRBJ2-3, the V gene TRBV6-4; a possible D gene is TRBD1 (6 bases). V lost 2 bases and J lost 0, with 12 bases in between. From germline, CDR1 is MRHNA and CDR2 SNTAGT. The CDR3 is 16 residues long. This CDR3 is CASSDLMGASTDTQYF. The CDR3 DNA sequence: TGTGCCAGCAGTGACCTCATGGGGGCTAGCACAGATACGCAGTATTTT.

The chain has TRBV10-1 and TRBJ1-6; D perhaps matches TRBD1 (5 bases). The length of the CDR3 is 14 residues. CDR1 is WNHNN and CDR2 is SYGVQD in the germline V gene (reference sequence). Trimming took 3 bases from V and 7 from J, leaving 10 bases between them. In nucleotides, the CDR3 is TGCGCCAGCAGTGATGGGGGGTGGAATTCACCCCTCCACTTT. It encodes CASSDGGWNSPLHF.

V is TRBV6-5 and J is TRBJ2-7; 9 positions agree with TRBD2. After removal of 2 bases from V and 5 bases from J, the junction contained 7 bases not matched to a gene. The CDR3 sequence is 15 residues long. Germline-derived CDR1 and CDR2 are MNHEY and SVGAGI. This chain's CDR3 is CASSYAGLANHEQYF. The CDR3 bases are TGTGCCAGCAGTTACGCCGGACTAGCGAACCACGAGCAGTACTTC.

This clone is a singleton in its sample. This sequence joins TRBV9 and TRBJ2-5; the match to TRBD2 covers 13 bases. Per germline, CDR1 SGDLS and CDR2 YYNGEE. Trimming took 0 bases from V and 5 from J; bases not matched to a gene: 7. The CDR3 totals 17 residues. The CDR3 sequence: CASSVAFGLAGVETQYF. In nucleotides, the CDR3 is TGTGCCAGCAGCGTAGCCTTCGGACTAGCGGGGGTGGAGACCCAGTACTTC.

This chain joins TRBV30 and TRBJ2-7, with TRBD1 as a possible D gene (6 bases). CDR1 and CDR2 from the germline V gene are GTSNPN and SVGIG (reference sequence). Trimming removed 3 bases at V and 0 bases at J, with 9 bases between. This CDR3 has 13 residues. The CDR3 protein is CAWSRDNSYEQYF. DNA for the CDR3: TGTGCCTGGAGCCGGGACAACTCCTACGAGCAGTACTTC.

This clone was observed a single time. The V call is TRBV15, the J call TRBJ1-4; unclear D gene. V lost 5 bases to trimming and J lost 5 bases, with 9 bases between them. Germline assignment: CDR1 LNHNV and CDR2 YYDKDF (reference sequence). The CDR3 totals 13 residues. The CDR3 nucleotides read TGTGCCACCAGCCAAGACACCAATGAAAAACTGTTTTTT. Amino acid sequence: CATSQDTNEKLFF.

The gene calls are TRBV6-2 or TRBV6-3 and TRBJ1-2; D may be TRBD1 (6 bases). This CDR3 spans 13 amino acids. Trimming removed 4 bases at V and 8 bases at J, with 14 bases between. The germline gives CDR1 MNHEY, CDR2 SVGEGT. In DNA form, the CDR3 reads TGTGCCAGCAGTTTACAGGGAGCTCGGGGCTACACCTTC. Its protein is CASSLQGARGYTF.

This sequence joins TRBV7-3 and TRBJ2-3, with 8 bases identical to TRBD2. Losses at the gene ends were 5 bases for V and 8 bases for J; bases not matched to a gene: 9. CDR3 length: 14 residues. The V gene's germline CDR1 is SGHTA and CDR2 FQGTGA. CDR3 in amino acids: CASSPAGGGGTQYF. The CDR3 nucleotides read TGTGCCAGCAGCCCCGCGGGGGGTGGGGGTACGCAGTATTTT.

This clone is medium-sized. The chain is built from TRBV18 and TRBJ2-2, with D uncertain. This CDR3 is 12 amino acids long. The germline CDR1 and CDR2 sequences are KGHSH and LQKENI. V was shortened by 5 bases and J by 8 bases, with 9 bases between the two germline ends. The CDR3 here is CASSAIRGELFF. In DNA, the CDR3 is TGTGCCAGCTCAGCTATCAGGGGGGAGCTGTTTTTT.

The genes are TRBV5-1 and TRBJ2-3, with 8 bases identical to TRBD2. Germline lookup yields CDR1 SGHRS and CDR2 YFSETQ. V was pared by 4 bases and J by 2 bases, with 12 bases of the junction left unmatched. CDR3 length equals 17 residues. The CDR3 protein is CASSPLPGLGSTDTQYF. CDR3 nucleotide sequence: TGCGCCAGCAGCCCCCTGCCGGGACTAGGTTCCACAGATACGCAGTATTTT.

V and J are TRBV18 and TRBJ2-1; unclear D gene. This CDR3 region has 12 residues. Trimming left V 4 bases short and J 9 bases short, with 10 bases between. Per germline, CDR1 KGHSH and CDR2 LQKENI. Here the CDR3 reads CASSLTDSEQFF. The CDR3 DNA reads TGTGCCAGCTCACTGACTGATTCTGAGCAGTTCTTC.

In this sample, this clone turned up once. This rearrangement joins TRBV7-9 to TRBJ2-3; 9 bases agree with TRBD1. V trimming: 4 bases; J trimming: 1 base; junction bases outside the gene matches: 3. The germline gives CDR1 SEHNR, CDR2 FQNEAQ (reference sequence). This CDR3 has 15 amino acids. DNA of the CDR3: TGTGCCAGCAGCTCGGGACAGGGTGGCACAGATACGCAGTATTTT. Translation: CASSSGQGGTDTQYF.

This clone ranks as medium-sized. V usage is TRBV6-9 and J usage is TRBJ2-7; 9 bases line up with TRBD1. With V trimmed by 6 bases and J by 4 bases, 7 bases remained unmatched. Germline values: CDR1 MNHGY, CDR2 SVAAGI. CDR3 size: 14 residues. The CDR3 reads CASSIGQGTYEQYF. DNA of the CDR3: TGTGCCAGCAGCATTGGACAGGGGACTTACGAGCAGTACTTC.

This clone has a single count. The V and J genes are TRBV27 and TRBJ2-1, with 8 bases fitting TRBD2. After removal of 6 bases from V and 6 bases from J, the junction contained 4 bases not matched to a gene. Germline V gene data show CDR1 as MNHEY and CDR2 as SMNVEV (reference sequence). The CDR3 contains 13 residues. The CDR3 loop is CASSFSGVNEQFF. The CDR3 nucleotides are TGTGCCAGCAGCTTTAGCGGGGTCAATGAGCAGTTCTTC.

V usage is TRBV7-6 and J usage is TRBJ1-3; 9 nucleotides align to TRBD1. The CDR3 spans 17 residues. CDR1 and CDR2 from the germline V gene are SGHVS and FNYEAQ. With 1 base clipped from V and 2 bases from J, the junction kept 6 bases outside the gene matches. The CDR3 coding sequence is TGTGCCAGCAGCTTAGGAGCCGGGACAGGGACTGGAAACACCATATATTTT. This gives the protein CASSLGAGTGTGNTIYF.

CDR3 bases: TGTGCCAGCAGCTTTCCCTTCAATGAGCAGTTCTTC. The encoded protein is CASSFPFNEQFF. This chain connects TRBV7-2 to TRBJ2-1; D ambiguous. The CDR3 covers 12 residues. Trimming took 3 bases from V and 6 from J, leaving 6 bases between them. In germline, CDR1 is SGHTA, CDR2 FQGNSA.

This clone appeared once. The chain couples TRBV3-1 (or the pseudogene TRBV3-2) to TRBJ2-1; the D gene is possibly TRBD1 (6 bases). CDR3 length equals 16 residues. Between the trimmed V and J ends, which lost 1 base and 3 bases, there was a span of 13 bases. Germline V gives CDR1 LGHDT, CDR2 YNNKEL (reference sequence). The CDR3 DNA sequence: TGTGCCAGCAGCCAAGGGGGGCGGGTAGTCTACAATGAGCAGTTCTTC. It translates to CASSQGGRVVYNEQFF.

In DNA form, the CDR3 reads TGTGCCAGCGCGGGACTCTCCGAGCAGTACTTC. Translating gives CASAGLSEQYF. The rearrangement links TRBV5-6 to TRBJ2-7, with TRBD2 as a possible D gene (6 bases). The CDR3 covers 11 residues. Trimming took off 7 bases at V and 6 bases at J, with 11 bases between the two ends. Germline V gene sequence: CDR1 SGHDT, CDR2 YYEEEE.

This sequence joins TRBV25-1 and TRBJ2-7; D may be TRBD1 (6 bases). The CDR3 runs to 14 residues. V was shortened by 1 base and J by 5 bases, with 12 bases between the two germline ends. The germline CDR1 and CDR2 sequences are MGHDK and SYGVNS. CDR3 sequence reads: CASSELQGKNEQYF. The DNA of the CDR3 is TGTGCCAGCAGTGAATTACAGGGAAAAAACGAGCAGTACTTC.

The CDR3 loop is CASSPDRYNSPLHF. The CDR3 DNA sequence: TGTGCCAGCAGCCCTGACAGATATAATTCACCCCTCCACTTT. This chain joins TRBV11-2 and TRBJ1-6; the D gene is possibly TRBD1 (5 bases). The CDR3 spans 14 residues. The germline gives CDR1 SGHAT, CDR2 FQNNGV. Deletions cut 5 bases from V and 4 bases from J, with 9 bases between. Based on the CDR3 plus reference TRBV11-2 and TRBJ1-6, the full variable domain is EAGVAQSPRYKIIEKRQSVAFWCNPISGHATLYWYQQILGQGPKLLIQFQNNGVVDDSQLPKDRFSAERLKGVDSTLKIQPAKLEDSAVYLCASSPDRYNSPLHFGNGTRLTVT.

V and J are TRBV19 and TRBJ2-1, with TRBD2 matching 16 bases. CDR1 is LNHDA, CDR2 SQIVND, per germline (reference sequence). CDR3 length: 18 residues. The J segment lost 9 bases and the V segment lost 3 bases, leaving 11 bases of the junction unmatched. CDR3 nucleotide sequence: TGTGCCAGTAGTATTCGGCTCGGGACTAGCGGGGGGGTTCTTGAGCAGTTCTTC. Residues: CASSIRLGTSGGVLEQFF.

This chain connects TRBV9 to TRBJ2-3, with 7 positions matching TRBD2. The germline gives CDR1 SGDLS, CDR2 YYNGEE. The CDR3 consists of 17 residues. V shed 1 base and J 4 bases; nucleotides not matched to a gene: 12. The CDR3 region is CASSVPRDYRLPDTQYF. CDR3 in DNA: TGTGCCAGCAGCGTACCCCGGGACTACAGGTTACCAGATACGCAGTATTTT.

This sequence joins TRBV27 and TRBJ2-3, with 12 bases identical to TRBD2. Losses at the gene ends were 4 bases for V and 6 bases for J; bases not matched to a gene: 8. This CDR3 contains 16 residues. Germline V gives CDR1 MNHEY, CDR2 SMNVEV (reference sequence). The chain's CDR3 is CASSSPSGGAEDTQYF. The CDR3 nucleotides read TGTGCCAGCAGTTCCCCTAGCGGGGGGGCCGAGGATACGCAGTATTTT.

The chain recombines TRBV18 with TRBJ1-5; TRBD1 matches 8 bases. Unmatched junction bases numbered 12, after V lost 4 bases and J lost 10 bases. CDR3 size: 15 residues. In germline, CDR1 is KGHSH, CDR2 LQKENI. The CDR3 region has the DNA TGTGCCAGCTCACTCCCAGGACAGGGTCCTCTACCCCAGCATTTT. Its translation: CASSLPGQGPLPQHF.